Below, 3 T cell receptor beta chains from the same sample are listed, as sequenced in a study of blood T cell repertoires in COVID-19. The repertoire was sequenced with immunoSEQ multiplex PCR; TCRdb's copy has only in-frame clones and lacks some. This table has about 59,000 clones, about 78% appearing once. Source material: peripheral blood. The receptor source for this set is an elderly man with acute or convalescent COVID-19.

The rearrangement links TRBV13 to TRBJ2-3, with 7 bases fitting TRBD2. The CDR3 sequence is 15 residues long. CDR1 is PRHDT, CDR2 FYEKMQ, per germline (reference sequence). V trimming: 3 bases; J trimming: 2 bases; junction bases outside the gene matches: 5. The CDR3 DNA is TGTGCCAGCAGCTTCTTGGGGGGGGACACAGATACGCAGTATTTT. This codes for CASSFLGGDTDTQYF. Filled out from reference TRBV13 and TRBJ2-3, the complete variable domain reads AAGVIQSPRHLIKEKRETATLKCYPIPRHDTVYWYQQGPGQDPQFLISFYEKMQSDKGSIPDRFSAQQFSDYHSELNMSSLELGDSALYFCASSFLGGDTDTQYFGPGTRLTVL.

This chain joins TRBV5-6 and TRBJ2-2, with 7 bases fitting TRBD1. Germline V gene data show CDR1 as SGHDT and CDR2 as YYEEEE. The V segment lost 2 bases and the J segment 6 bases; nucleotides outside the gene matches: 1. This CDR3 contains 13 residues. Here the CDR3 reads CASSLTGAGELFF. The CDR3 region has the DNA TGTGCCAGCAGCTTAACAGGGGCCGGGGAGCTGTTTTTT.

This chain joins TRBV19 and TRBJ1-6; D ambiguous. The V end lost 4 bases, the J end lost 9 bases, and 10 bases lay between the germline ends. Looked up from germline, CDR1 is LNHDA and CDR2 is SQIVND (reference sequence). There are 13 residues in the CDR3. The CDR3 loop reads CASSTTDSSPLHF. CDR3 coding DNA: TGTGCCAGTAGTACCACCGATAGTTCACCCCTCCACTTT.